This T cell receptor beta chain was observed in a study of blood T cell dynamics during melanoma immunotherapy. Findings and limits, study-wide: Clones driving repertoire changes may be melanoma-specific or general immune activation.

Germline CDR1 MNHEY, CDR2 SVGAGI. After removal of 4 bases from V and 3 bases from J, the junction contained 5 bases not matched to a gene. This CDR3 is built from 15 residues. TCRdb's table, derived via immunoSEQ multiplex PCR, lists solely in-frame clones and lacks some. Here the sample spans roughly 10,000 clones, approximately 88% being singletons. This sample's time point: week 3, after first cycle of checkpoint inhibitor. Comment on this clone: Its antigen is undetermined.

The source is a human donor with melanoma. The sample consisted of blood, taken from a patient treated with checkpoint blockade. The chain links TRBV6-5 to TRBJ2-7; TRBD1 agrees at 11 bases. For the CDR3, the DNA is TGTGCCAGCAGTTTTACCGGGACAGGGGGCTACGAGCAGTACTTC. Translation gives CASSFTGTGGYEQYF.